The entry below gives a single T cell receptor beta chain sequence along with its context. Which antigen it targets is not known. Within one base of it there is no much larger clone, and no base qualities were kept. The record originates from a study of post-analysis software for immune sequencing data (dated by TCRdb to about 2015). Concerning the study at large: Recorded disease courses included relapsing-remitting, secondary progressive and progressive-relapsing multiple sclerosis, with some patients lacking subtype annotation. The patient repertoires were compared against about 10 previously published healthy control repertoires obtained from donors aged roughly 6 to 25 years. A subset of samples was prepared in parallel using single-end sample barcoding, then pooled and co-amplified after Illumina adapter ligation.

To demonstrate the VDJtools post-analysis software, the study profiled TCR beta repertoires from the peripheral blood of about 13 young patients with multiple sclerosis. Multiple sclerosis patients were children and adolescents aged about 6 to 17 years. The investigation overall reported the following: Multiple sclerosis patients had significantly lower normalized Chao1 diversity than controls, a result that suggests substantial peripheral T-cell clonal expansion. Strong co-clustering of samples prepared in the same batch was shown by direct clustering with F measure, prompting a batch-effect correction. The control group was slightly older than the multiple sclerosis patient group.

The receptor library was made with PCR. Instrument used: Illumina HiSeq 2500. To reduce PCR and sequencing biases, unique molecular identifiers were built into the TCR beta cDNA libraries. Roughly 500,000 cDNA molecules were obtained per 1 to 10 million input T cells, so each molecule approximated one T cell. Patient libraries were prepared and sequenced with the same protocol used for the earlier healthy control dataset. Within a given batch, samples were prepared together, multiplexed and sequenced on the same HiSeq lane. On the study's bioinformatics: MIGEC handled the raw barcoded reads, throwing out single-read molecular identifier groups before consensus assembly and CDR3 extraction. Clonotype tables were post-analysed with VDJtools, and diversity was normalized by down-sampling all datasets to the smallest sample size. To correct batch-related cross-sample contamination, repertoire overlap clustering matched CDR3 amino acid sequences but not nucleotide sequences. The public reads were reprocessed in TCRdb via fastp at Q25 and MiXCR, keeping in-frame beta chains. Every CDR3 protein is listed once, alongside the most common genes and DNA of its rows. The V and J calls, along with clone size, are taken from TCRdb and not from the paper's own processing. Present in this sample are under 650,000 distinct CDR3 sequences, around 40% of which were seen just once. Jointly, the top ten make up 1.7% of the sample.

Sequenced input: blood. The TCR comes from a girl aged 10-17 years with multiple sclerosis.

This receptor carries the CDR3 CASSPGQTWGNEQFF. The DNA reads TGCGCCAGCAGCCCCGGACAGACCTGGGGCAATGAGCAGTTCTTC. The chain uses TRBV5-1 and TRBJ2-1, with TRBD1 as a weak D call on 6 bases. A distance of 17 bases separates the germline ends of V and J, which lose 4 bases and 6 bases respectively. The germline V gene gives CDR1 as SGHRS and CDR2 as YFSETQ. The CDR3 goes from the cysteine to the phenylalanine over 15 residues. The sequence is cut down to CDR3 DNA, 45 bases in frame from base 1. With all but the CDR3 taken from the reference TRBV5-1 and TRBJ2-1 genes, the full variable domain is: KAGVTQTPRYLIKTRGQQVTLSCSPISGHRSVSWYQQTPGQGLQFLFEYFSETQRNKGNFPGRFSGRQFSNSRSEMNVSTLELGDSALYLCASSPGQTWGNEQFFGPGTRLTVL.